The present TCR beta chain was sequenced within a study of Graves' ophthalmopathy and Graves' hyperthyroidism. Losses at the gene ends were 6 bases for V and 5 bases for J; bases not matched to a gene: 10. Germline CDR1 SEHNR, CDR2 FQNEAQ (reference sequence). The CDR3 runs to 14 residues. The authors amplified TCR beta CDR3 regions from RNA transcripts. HTBI primers served in a first-round RT-PCR, which a second-round multiplex PCR followed. TCRdb fed the multiplex PCR reads into MiXCR, producing one record per CDR3 protein. The data show roughly 500,000 distinct CDR3 sequences, under 15% seen once. This clonotype was seen just once.

Sample: blood. This TCR derives from a woman aged 25-40 years with Graves' ophthalmopathy. The V call is TRBV7-9, the J call TRBJ2-7; TRBD1 matches at 7 bases. In DNA, the CDR3 is TGTGCCAGCAGTTCCGGGACAGCCTCGAACGAGCAGTACTTC. This encodes CASSSGTASNEQYF.